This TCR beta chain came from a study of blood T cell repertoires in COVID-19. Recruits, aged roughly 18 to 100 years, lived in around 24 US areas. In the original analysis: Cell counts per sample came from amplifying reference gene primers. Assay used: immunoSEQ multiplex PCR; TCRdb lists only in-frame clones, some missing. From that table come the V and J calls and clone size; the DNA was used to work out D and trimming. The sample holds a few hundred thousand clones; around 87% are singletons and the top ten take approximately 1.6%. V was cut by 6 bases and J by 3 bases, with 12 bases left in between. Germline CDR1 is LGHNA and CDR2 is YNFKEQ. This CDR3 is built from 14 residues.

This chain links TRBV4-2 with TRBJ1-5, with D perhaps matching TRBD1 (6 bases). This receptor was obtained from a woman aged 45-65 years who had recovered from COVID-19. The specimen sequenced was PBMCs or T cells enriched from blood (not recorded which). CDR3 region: CASSATGYNQPQHF. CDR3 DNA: TGTGCCAGCAGTGCTACAGGGTACAATCAGCCCCAGCATTTT.